This T cell receptor (beta chain) originates from a study of blood T cell repertoires in COVID-19. TCRdb's table, derived via immunoSEQ multiplex PCR, lists solely in-frame clones and lacks some. Of tens of thousands of clones listed, roughly four fifths are singletons. The germline V gene encodes CDR1 SNHLY and CDR2 FYNNEI. This CDR3 is built from 16 residues. Only one count was recorded for this clone. One end of the junction does not line up with germline, which may come from a read error. The chain links TRBV2 to TRBJ2-1; TRBD2 agrees at 14 bases. The clonotype originates from a man in his 60s with acute or convalescent COVID-19. The sample comprised peripheral blood. The CDR3 is CARSAGTSGRQGEQFF. DNA of the CDR3: TGTGCCAGAAGTGCCGGGACTAGCGGGAGACAGGGTGAGCAGTTCTTC.